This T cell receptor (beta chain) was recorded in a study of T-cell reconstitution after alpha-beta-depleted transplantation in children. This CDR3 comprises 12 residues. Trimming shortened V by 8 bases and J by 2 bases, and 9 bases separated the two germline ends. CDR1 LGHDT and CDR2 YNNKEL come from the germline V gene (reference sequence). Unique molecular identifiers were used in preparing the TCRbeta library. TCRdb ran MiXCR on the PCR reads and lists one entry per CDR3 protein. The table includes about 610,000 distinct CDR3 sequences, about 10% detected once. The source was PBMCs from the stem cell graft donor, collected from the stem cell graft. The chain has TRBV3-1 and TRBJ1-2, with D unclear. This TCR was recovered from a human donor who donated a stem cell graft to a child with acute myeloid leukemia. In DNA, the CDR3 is TGTGCCAGCGGTAGGCAGAACTATGGCTACACCTTC. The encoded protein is CASGRQNYGYTF.